This TCR beta chain was found in a study of blood T cell repertoires in COVID-19. On the study more broadly: Collection of acute and convalescent COVID-19 samples took place in the United States, Italy and Spain.

This clone was seen only once. The data were produced by immunoSEQ multiplex PCR, yet TCRdb's version contains in-frame clones alone and is incomplete. The top ten hold 4.5% to 5% of the sample, which has fewer than 100,000 clones, around nine tenths seen once. The length of the CDR3 is 15 residues. The germline CDR1 and CDR2 sequences are SGHRS and YFSETQ. V lost 0 bases to trimming and J lost 2 bases, with 11 bases between them. The receptor was derived from a woman of 80 years or more with acute or convalescent COVID-19. The rearrangement uses TRBV5-1 and TRBJ1-2; weak D call: TRBD1 (6 bases). The sequenced sample consisted of peripheral blood. This chain's CDR3 is CASSLGGQTNYGYTF. The CDR3 DNA follows: TGCGCCAGCAGCTTGGGCGGACAGACCAACTATGGCTACACCTTC.